This entry lists 11 T cell receptor beta chains sequenced from one sample in a study of blood T cell repertoires in COVID-19. Method: immunoSEQ multiplex PCR; TCRdb's copy keeps in-frame clones and lacks some. The sample consists of a few hundred thousand clones, around 82% of them appearing once. The sample consisted of PBMCs or T cells enriched from blood (not recorded which). These receptors originate from a man aged 45-60 years who had recovered from COVID-19.

This sequence joins TRBV5-1 and TRBJ1-2; D not resolved. The V end lost 4 bases, the J end lost 2 bases, and 15 bases lay between the germline ends. The CDR3 totals 15 residues. In germline, CDR1 is SGHRS, CDR2 YFSETQ. In DNA, the CDR3 is TGCGCCAGCAGCCCGGGATACACAGCAAACTATGGCTACACCTTC. Translated: CASSPGYTANYGYTF. Together with reference TRBV5-1 and TRBJ1-2, the CDR3 gives the full variable domain: KAGVTQTPRYLIKTRGQQVTLSCSPISGHRSVSWYQQTPGQGLQFLFEYFSETQRNKGNFPGRFSGRQFSNSRSEMNVSTLELGDSALYLCASSPGYTANYGYTFGSGTRLTVV.

The CDR3 coding sequence is TGTGCCAGCAGCTTTCTCGACAGGGTTGAGGCTGAAGCTTTCTTT. Translating gives CASSFLDRVEAEAFF. The chain is built from TRBV7-9 and TRBJ1-1; 7 bases agree with TRBD1. The CDR3 extends over 15 amino acids. Germline lookup yields CDR1 SEHNR and CDR2 FQNEAQ (reference sequence). V was pared by 3 bases and J by 6 bases, with 10 bases of the junction left unmatched.

This clone was detected many times. V and J are TRBV11-3 and TRBJ2-4; tentatively, D is TRBD2 (5 bases). Per germline, CDR1 SGHNT and CDR2 YENEEA. Trimming removed 1 base at V and 10 bases at J, with 8 bases between. This CDR3 has 12 residues. The CDR3 protein is CASSLGTPIQYF. DNA for the CDR3: TGTGCCAGCAGCTTAGGGACTCCAATTCAGTACTTC.

This clone was detected only a few times. This chain links TRBV5-1 with TRBJ2-7; 7 bases line up with TRBD1. Trimming removed 4 bases from V and 5 bases from J; junction bases left unmatched: 9. Per germline, CDR1 SGHRS and CDR2 YFSETQ. There are 14 residues in the CDR3. CDR3 region: CASSPPNRGDEQYF. The CDR3 DNA reads TGCGCCAGCAGCCCCCCAAACAGGGGAGACGAGCAGTACTTC. The variable domain in full, with the rest retrieved from reference TRBV5-1 and TRBJ2-7, is KAGVTQTPRYLIKTRGQQVTLSCSPISGHRSVSWYQQTPGQGLQFLFEYFSETQRNKGNFPGRFSGRQFSNSRSEMNVSTLELGDSALYLCASSPPNRGDEQYFGPGTRLTVT.

This rearrangement joins TRBV9 to TRBJ2-5, with D perhaps matching TRBD2 (6 bases). The V gene's germline CDR1 is SGDLS and CDR2 YYNGEE. The CDR3 length is 13 residues. V was clipped by 1 base and J by 7 bases, with 11 bases between them. The CDR3 is CASSVSKEGTQYF. The CDR3 DNA sequence: TGTGCCAGCAGCGTAAGTAAGGAGGGGACCCAGTACTTC.

This CDR3 reads CASSYSRGQADTQYF. The CDR3 DNA is TGTGCCAGCAGTTACAGCAGGGGGCAGGCGGATACGCAGTATTTT. The chain employs TRBV6-5 and TRBJ2-3, with TRBD1 matching 8 bases. CDR1 and CDR2 from the germline V gene are MNHEY and SVGAGI. The CDR3 length is 15 residues. V shed 2 bases, J shed 6 bases, and the junction held 7 bases outside the gene matches.

The chain joins TRBV5-1 to TRBJ2-3, with TRBD1 matching over 7 bases. V trimming: 2 bases; J trimming: 4 bases; junction bases outside the gene matches: 4. CDR1 SGHRS and CDR2 YFSETQ come from the germline V gene. CDR3 length: 14 amino acids. The CDR3 region has the DNA TGCGCCAGCAGCTTAGAAACAGGGGCAGATACGCAGTATTTT. Residues: CASSLETGADTQYF.

The V gene is TRBV6-2 or TRBV6-3, the J gene TRBJ1-1; D is perhaps TRBD1 (6 bases). CDR1 is MNHEY and CDR2 is SVGEGT in the germline V gene. Trimming pared 6 bases from V and 0 bases from J, leaving 8 bases between. The CDR3 sequence is 13 residues long. CDR3 loop: CASSRDMNTEAFF. DNA of the CDR3: TGTGCCAGCAGCCGGGACATGAACACTGAAGCTTTCTTT.

CDR3: CASRRGNGGYSPLHF. The CDR3 bases are TGTGCCAGCAGGAGGGGGAATGGGGGTTACTCACCCCTCCACTTT. V gene TRBV27 combines with J gene TRBJ1-6; D perhaps matches TRBD1 (6 bases). Trimming took 6 bases from V and 10 from J, leaving 19 bases between them. The CDR3 length is 15 residues. The germline CDR1 and CDR2 sequences are MNHEY and SMNVEV (reference sequence).

A note on this clone: Given the absence of the conserved phenylalanine or tryptophan at the CDR3 end, a read error is likely. CDR3 in amino acids: CASSYRNLGASGYTL. DNA of the CDR3: TGTGCCAGCAGTTATCGGAATTTGGGGGCCTCTGGCTACACCCTC. The chain is built from TRBV6-5 and TRBJ1-2, with D tentatively TRBD1 (6 bases). From germline, CDR1 is MNHEY and CDR2 SVGAGI. The CDR3 is made up of 15 amino acids. V was pared by 3 bases and J by 7 bases, with 18 bases between.

The chain employs TRBV6-5 and TRBJ2-2, with TRBD1 matching over 7 bases. Germline V gene data show CDR1 as MNHEY and CDR2 as SVGAGI. This CDR3 is 15 amino acids long. Losses at the gene ends were 6 bases for V and 4 bases for J; bases not matched to a gene: 8. The CDR3 reads CASRDLQGTTGELFF. DNA for the CDR3: TGTGCCAGCAGGGACCTACAGGGGACCACCGGGGAGCTGTTTTTT.